This T cell receptor beta chain was sequenced for a study of T cells in Graves' hyperthyroidism and ophthalmopathy. TCR beta CDR3 region amplification was performed from RNA transcripts. The HTBI primer set served for first-round RT-PCR of the TCR CDR3. TCRdb analysed the multiplex PCR reads with MiXCR anew, one entry per CDR3 protein. Of hundreds of thousands of distinct CDR3 sequences listed, about 20% were seen once; the top ten hold 3% to 4.5%. CDR1 MNHEY and CDR2 SVGAGI come from the germline V gene. The CDR3 sequence is 14 residues long. The germline V and J ends were trimmed by 2 bases and 4 bases, with 8 bases remaining between them. Hyperthyroidism patients were newly diagnosed, had disease duration under 2 months, and were aged 18 to 65 years. Uncontrolled infection, other autoimmune disease, pregnancy and lactation each barred patients from inclusion. Notes on the study in general: It was a median roughly 6.5 months before onset that the model predicted ophthalmopathy. Blood shared most expanded thyroid clonotypes above 0.001.

This clonotype has ten or more counts. Its cognate antigen is unknown. The J gene is TRBJ2-2, the V gene TRBV6-5; D not resolved. The material sequenced was blood. This TCR came from a woman younger than 35 with Graves' hyperthyroidism. The CDR3 sequence: CASSYVSVTGELFF. For the CDR3, the DNA is TGTGCCAGCAGTTACGTCTCGGTCACCGGGGAGCTGTTTTTT.